The 25 T cell receptor beta chains presented below share a single source sample, sequenced in a study of vaccination and CD4 T cells after COVID-19. Described treatment: roughly ten-day PBMC culture with coronavirus spike peptide pools or control peptides (ViraFEST assay). Cultured CD4+ T cells had their DNA profiled by the Oncomine TCR Beta short-read assay. TCRdb processed the PCR reads anew with MiXCR; each CDR3 protein has one entry. Here the sample spans roughly 15,000 distinct CDR3 sequences, roughly 37% being singletons. These receptors have no known antigen. Sequenced: CD4+ T cells from blood, cultured in vitro. These receptors came from a human donor who had recovered from COVID-19.

The genes are TRBV5-1 and TRBJ2-3; D is uncertain. V shed 0 bases and J shed 7 bases, with 3 bases lying between them. CDR1 is SGHRS and CDR2 is YFSETQ in the germline V gene. This CDR3 region has 11 residues. CDR3 in DNA: TGCGCCAGCAGCTTGGAGAATACGCAGTATTTT. It codes for CASSLENTQYF.

The chain links TRBV27 to TRBJ1-2, with TRBD1 identical over 8 bases. CDR1 and CDR2 from the germline V gene are MNHEY and SMNVEV (reference sequence). The CDR3 is 15 amino acids. The trim removed 5 bases at V and 8 bases at J, leaving 13 bases unmatched. The CDR3: CASSPVQGALRGYTF. DNA of the CDR3: TGTGCCAGCAGTCCTGTTCAGGGGGCGCTGAGGGGCTACACCTTC.

J is TRBJ2-3 and V is TRBV9; tentative D call: TRBD1 (7 bases). V dropped 4 bases and J dropped 3 bases, with 9 bases sitting between them. The germline V gene encodes CDR1 SGDLS and CDR2 YYNGEE. CDR3 length: 13 residues. The CDR3 DNA is TGTGCCAGCAGCCCAGGGGGGACAGATACGCAGTATTTT. Protein sequence: CASSPGGTDTQYF.

Details on this clonotype: Mismatch with germline at one junction end may stem from a read error. The chain recombines TRBV7-2 with TRBJ2-7, with D possibly called TRBD1 or TRBD2 (5 bases each). Germline lookup yields CDR1 SGHTA and CDR2 FQGNSA. This CDR3 has 11 amino acids. DNA of the CDR3: TGTGCCAGCAGCTGGTCGGGGCTTACGACTTTC. This gives the protein CASSWSGLTTF.

The V gene is TRBV9, the J gene TRBJ1-6, with 7 bases that match TRBD1. Germline-derived CDR1 and CDR2 are SGDLS and YYNGEE. This CDR3 region has 14 residues. With 3 bases clipped from V and 6 bases from J, the junction kept 3 bases outside the gene matches. CDR3 protein: CASSAYRGNSPLHF. CDR3 DNA: TGTGCCAGCAGCGCCTACAGGGGTAATTCACCCCTCCACTTT.

This chain joins TRBV30 and TRBJ1-1, with a weak D call TRBD1 (5 bases). V was pared by 8 bases and J by 4 bases, with 23 bases between. The CDR3 is 15 residues long. The germline V gene has CDR1 GTSNPN and CDR2 SVGIG (reference sequence). The CDR3 spells CAGHATGFPSTEAFF. Written as DNA, the CDR3 is TGTGCCGGACACGCGACCGGGTTTCCAAGCACTGAAGCTTTCTTT. The full variable domain, in which reference TRBV30 and TRBJ1-1 provide the parts outside the CDR3, is SQTIHQWPATLVQPVGSPLSLECTVEGTSNPNLYWYRQAAGRGLQLLFYSVGIGQISSEVPQNLSASRPQDRQFILSSKKLLLSDSGFYLCAGHATGFPSTEAFFGQGTRLTVV.

The chain uses TRBV28 and TRBJ1-2, with unresolved D. The CDR3 extends over 13 amino acids. Germline V gives CDR1 MDHEN, CDR2 SYDVKM. V shed 2 bases and J shed 2 bases, with 6 bases lying between them. The CDR3 is CASSLGGNYGYTF. The CDR3 nucleotides read TGTGCCAGCAGTTTAGGAGGGAACTATGGCTACACCTTC.

This clonotype came up a few times. V and J are TRBV6-1 and TRBJ2-6; 8 nucleotides agree with TRBD2. J lost 0 bases, V lost 2 bases, and 3 bases had no gene match. The CDR3 is made up of 17 amino acids. Germline values: CDR1 MNHNS, CDR2 SASEGT. In DNA form, the CDR3 reads TGTGCCAGCAGTGAAATAGCGGGGAACTCTGGGGCCAACGTCCTGACTTTC. Its translation: CASSEIAGNSGANVLTF.

Comment on this clonotype: A read error may account for a junction end that differs from germline. J is TRBJ2-7 and V is TRBV7-2, with D perhaps being TRBD1 or TRBD2 (5 bases each). Germline loops: CDR1 SGHTA, CDR2 FQGNSA. The CDR3 covers 15 residues. CDR3 sequence: CASSPGTVYGNEQYF. The CDR3 DNA follows: TGCGCCAGCAGCCCCGGGACCGTTTATGGGAACGAGCAGTACTTC.

This clonotype has a handful of counts. V usage is TRBV20-1 and J usage is TRBJ2-7, with 11 positions matching TRBD1. There are 14 residues in the CDR3. After removal of 4 bases from V and 4 bases from J, the junction contained 6 bases not matched to a gene. CDR1 is DFQATT, CDR2 SNEGSKA, per germline (reference sequence). The CDR3 DNA reads as TGCAGTGCTAATTCCGGGACAGGGGGTTACGAGCAGTACTTC. It yields the protein CSANSGTGGYEQYF.

The chain uses TRBV10-2 and TRBJ1-2, with D possibly being TRBD1 (5 bases). In germline, CDR1 is WSHSY, CDR2 SAAADI. V was cut by 2 bases and J by 5 bases, with 6 bases left in between. This CDR3 spans 12 amino acids. The CDR3 is CASSEQGYGYTF. Here the CDR3 DNA reads TGCGCCAGCAGTGAGCAGGGTTATGGCTACACCTTC.

The chain joins TRBV19 to TRBJ2-5, with no clear D. Germline V gene data show CDR1 as LNHDA and CDR2 as SQIVND (reference sequence). V lost 5 bases and J lost 5, with 21 bases in between. The CDR3 sequence is 16 residues long. DNA of the CDR3: TGTGCCAGTAGTTCTGGGGTCGGCCCGCTTTTGGAGACCCAGTACTTC. Translation gives CASSSGVGPLLETQYF.

This clonotype was picked up a small number of times. The chain carries TRBV7-9 and TRBJ1-2; TRBD1 agrees at 7 bases. The V gene's germline CDR1 is SEHNR and CDR2 FQNEAQ (reference sequence). CDR3 length: 15 residues. J was trimmed by 6 bases and V by 5 bases; bases with no gene match: 12. CDR3 nucleotides: TGTGCCAGCAGCCCTGACAGGGTAACGAGGAATGGCTACACCTTC. It is translated as CASSPDRVTRNGYTF.

The J gene is TRBJ2-5, the V gene TRBV6-1, with D possibly matching TRBD2 (5 bases). CDR1 and CDR2 (germline): MNHNS, SASEGT. The CDR3 consists of 18 residues. V lost 6 bases, J lost 2 bases, and 25 bases lay in between. The CDR3: CASSREPRAAGRQETQYF. Here the CDR3 DNA reads TGTGCCAGCAGCCGAGAGCCGAGGGCCGCAGGACGGCAAGAGACCCAGTACTTC.

V is TRBV5-6 and J is TRBJ2-7, with unresolved D. Trimming stripped 3 bases from V and 6 bases from J, with 16 bases between. From germline, CDR1 is SGHDT and CDR2 YYEEEE. The CDR3 length is 14 residues. The CDR3 here is CASSSHNLVGEQYF. Here the CDR3 DNA reads TGTGCCAGCAGCTCCCACAATTTAGTGGGCGAGCAGTACTTC. The whole variable domain, remainder taken from reference TRBV5-6 and TRBJ2-7, is DAGVTQSPTHLIKTRGQQVTLRCSPKSGHDTVSWYQQALGQGPQFIFQYYEEEERQRGNFPDRFSGHQFPNYSSELNVNALLLGDSALYLCASSSHNLVGEQYFGPGTRLTVT.

The J gene is TRBJ1-1, the V gene TRBV6-5, with a possible D match to TRBD1 (5 bases). V was trimmed by 4 bases and J by 4 bases, leaving 13 bases between them. The CDR3 spans 14 residues. CDR1 is MNHEY, CDR2 SVGAGI, per germline. Written as DNA, the CDR3 is TGTGCCAGCAGTTCGGGATTTAGGGGCACTGAAGCTTTCTTT. This gives the protein CASSSGFRGTEAFF.

In its sample, this clonotype was seen a few times. This chain connects TRBV20-1 to TRBJ1-1, with D hard to call. Deletions cut 3 bases from V and 4 bases from J, with 15 bases between. The germline CDR1 and CDR2 sequences are DFQATT and SNEGSKA (reference sequence). There are 14 residues in the CDR3. CDR3 in amino acids: CSARPGGLLTEAFF. The CDR3 DNA reads as TGCAGTGCTAGGCCGGGAGGGTTACTCACTGAAGCTTTCTTT.

This chain links TRBV19 with TRBJ2-7; D may match TRBD1 or TRBD2 (5 bases each). The length of the CDR3 is 13 residues. From germline, CDR1 is LNHDA and CDR2 SQIVND (reference sequence). The V end was cut by 9 bases, the J end by 6 bases, with 18 bases between. CDR3 DNA: TGTGCCAGCGACTCCGGGACCCACACCGAGCAGTACTTC. Translated, it gives CASDSGTHTEQYF.

The V and J genes are TRBV28 and TRBJ2-2; no reliable D call. V shed 3 bases and J shed 5 bases, with 13 bases lying between them. This CDR3 comprises 15 residues. CDR1 and CDR2 from the germline V gene are MDHEN and SYDVKM. The CDR3 here is CASSLPPASTGELFF. The CDR3 region has the DNA TGTGCCAGCAGTTTGCCCCCCGCCTCAACCGGGGAGCTGTTTTTT.

This sequence joins TRBV7-9 and TRBJ2-5, with D perhaps matching TRBD2 (7 bases). Trimming removed 5 bases at V and 3 bases at J, with 16 bases between. The CDR3 consists of 15 residues. Germline CDR1 and CDR2: SEHNR and FQNEAQ (reference sequence). CDR3 nucleotide sequence: TGTGCCAGCAGCCCCACCGGGGGGCCAAAAGAGACCCAGTACTTC. As protein: CASSPTGGPKETQYF.

The J gene is TRBJ2-7, the V gene TRBV20-1, with D tentatively TRBD2 (5 bases). The CDR3 has 15 residues. Trimming stripped 0 bases from V and 4 bases from J, with 16 bases between. Looked up from germline, CDR1 is DFQATT and CDR2 is SNEGSKA (reference sequence). Here the CDR3 reads CSARDQRSNIYEQYF. In DNA form, the CDR3 reads TGCAGTGCTAGAGATCAGCGGTCCAACATTTACGAGCAGTACTTC.

This clonotype was recorded a few times. The chain carries TRBV20-1 and TRBJ2-2; D is possibly TRBD1 or TRBD2 (5 bases each). Germline V CDR1 and CDR2: DFQATT, SNEGSKA (reference sequence). V dropped 6 bases and J dropped 0 bases, with 14 bases sitting between them. This CDR3 has 15 residues. CDR3 loop: CSATPWDANTGELFF. The CDR3 DNA reads as TGCAGTGCGACCCCCTGGGACGCGAACACCGGGGAGCTGTTTTTT.

This clonotype came up a few times. The chain employs TRBV7-8 and TRBJ1-5; no firm D call. V was pared by 4 bases and J by 0 bases, with 10 bases between. In germline, CDR1 is SGHVS, CDR2 FQNEAQ. This CDR3 comprises 15 residues. The CDR3 loop is CASSYNINSNQPQHF. In DNA, the CDR3 is TGTGCCAGCAGCTACAACATCAATAGCAATCAGCCCCAGCATTTT.

This chain links TRBV5-1 with TRBJ2-5; TRBD1 or TRBD2 may be the D gene (6 bases each). Germline V gene sequence: CDR1 SGHRS, CDR2 YFSETQ. Trimming cost V 0 bases and J 2 bases, with 11 bases left between them. The CDR3 has 15 amino acids. CDR3: CASSLGGAGQETQYF. In DNA, the CDR3 is TGCGCCAGCAGCTTGGGGGGGGCGGGTCAAGAGACCCAGTACTTC.

The chain links TRBV20-1 to TRBJ2-7; tentatively, D is TRBD1 or TRBD2 (6 bases each). The CDR3 runs 15 residues. V was shortened by 5 bases and J by 1 base, with 18 bases between the two germline ends. Germline V CDR1 and CDR2: DFQATT, SNEGSKA (reference sequence). In nucleotides, the CDR3 is TGCAGTGCTCCCGGGGGCGGAAGCCTTTCCTACGAGCAGTACTTC. Amino acid sequence: CSAPGGGSLSYEQYF.